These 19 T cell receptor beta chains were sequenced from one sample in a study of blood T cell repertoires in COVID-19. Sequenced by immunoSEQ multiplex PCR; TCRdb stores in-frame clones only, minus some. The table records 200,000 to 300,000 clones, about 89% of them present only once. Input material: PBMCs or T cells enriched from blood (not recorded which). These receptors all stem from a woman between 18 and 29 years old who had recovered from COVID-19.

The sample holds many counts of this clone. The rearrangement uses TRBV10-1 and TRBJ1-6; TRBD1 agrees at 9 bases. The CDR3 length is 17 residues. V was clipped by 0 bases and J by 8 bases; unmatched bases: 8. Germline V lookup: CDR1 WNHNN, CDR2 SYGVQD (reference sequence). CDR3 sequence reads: CASSESNFGQGYSPLHF. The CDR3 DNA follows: TGCGCCAGCAGTGAGTCGAACTTCGGACAGGGGTATTCACCCCTCCACTTT.

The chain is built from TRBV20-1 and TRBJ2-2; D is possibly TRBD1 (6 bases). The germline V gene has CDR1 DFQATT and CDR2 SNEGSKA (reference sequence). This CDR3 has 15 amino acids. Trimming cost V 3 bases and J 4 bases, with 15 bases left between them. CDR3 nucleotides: TGCAGTGCTAGTCTTCACAGGGTGGGCACCGGGGAGCTGTTTTTT. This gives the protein CSASLHRVGTGELFF.

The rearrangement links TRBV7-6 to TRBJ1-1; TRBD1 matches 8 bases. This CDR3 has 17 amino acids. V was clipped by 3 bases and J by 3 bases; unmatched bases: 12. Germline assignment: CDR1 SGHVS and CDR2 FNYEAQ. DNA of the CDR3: TGTGCCAGCAGCTTTGGAGCCCGGGACAGGTGGGACACTGAAGCTTTCTTT. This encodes CASSFGARDRWDTEAFF.

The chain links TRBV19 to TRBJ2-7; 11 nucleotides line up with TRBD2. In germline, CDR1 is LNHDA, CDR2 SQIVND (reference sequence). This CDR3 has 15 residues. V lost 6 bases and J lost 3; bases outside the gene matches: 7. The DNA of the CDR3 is TGTGCCAGTAGCCGCGGGCTAGCGGGAGGCTACGAGCAGTACTTC. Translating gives CASSRGLAGGYEQYF. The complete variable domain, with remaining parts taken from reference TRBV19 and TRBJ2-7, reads DGGITQSPKYLFRKEGQNVTLSCEQNLNHDAMYWYRQDPGQGLRLIYYSQIVNDFQKGDIAEGYSVSREKKESFPLTVTSAQKNPTAFYLCASSRGLAGGYEQYFGPGTRLTVT.

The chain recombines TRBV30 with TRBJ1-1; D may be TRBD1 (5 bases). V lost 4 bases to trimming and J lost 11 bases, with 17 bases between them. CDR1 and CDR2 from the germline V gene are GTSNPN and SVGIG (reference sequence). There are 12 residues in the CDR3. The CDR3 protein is CAWNSKEGLAFF. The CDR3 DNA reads TGTGCCTGGAATAGCAAAGAGGGACTTGCTTTCTTT. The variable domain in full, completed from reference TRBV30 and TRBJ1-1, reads SQTIHQWPATLVQPVGSPLSLECTVEGTSNPNLYWYRQAAGRGLQLLFYSVGIGQISSEVPQNLSASRPQDRQFILSSKKLLLSDSGFYLCAWNSKEGLAFFGQGTRLTVV.

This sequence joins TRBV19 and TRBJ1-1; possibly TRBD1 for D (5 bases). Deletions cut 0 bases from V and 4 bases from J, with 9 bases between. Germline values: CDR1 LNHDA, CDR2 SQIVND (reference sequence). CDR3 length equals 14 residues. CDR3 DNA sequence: TGTGCCAGTAGTATAGATCGGGACTTCACTGAAGCTTTCTTT. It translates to CASSIDRDFTEAFF. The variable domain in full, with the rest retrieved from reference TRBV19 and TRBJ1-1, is DGGITQSPKYLFRKEGQNVTLSCEQNLNHDAMYWYRQDPGQGLRLIYYSQIVNDFQKGDIAEGYSVSREKKESFPLTVTSAQKNPTAFYLCASSIDRDFTEAFFGQGTRLTVV.

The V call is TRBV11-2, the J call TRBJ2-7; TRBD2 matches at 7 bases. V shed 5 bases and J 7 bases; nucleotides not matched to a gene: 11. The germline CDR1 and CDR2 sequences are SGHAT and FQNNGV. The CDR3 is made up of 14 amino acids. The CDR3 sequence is CASSSPDRAGEQYF. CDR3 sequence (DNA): TGTGCCAGCAGCAGCCCCGATCGAGCGGGGGAGCAGTACTTC.

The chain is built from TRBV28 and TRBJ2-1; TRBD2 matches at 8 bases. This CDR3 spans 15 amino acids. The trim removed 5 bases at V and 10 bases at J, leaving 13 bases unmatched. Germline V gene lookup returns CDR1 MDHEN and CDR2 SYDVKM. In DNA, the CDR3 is TGTGCCAGCAGTCCCTGGAGAGCGGGAGTTGGGGAGCAGTTCTTC. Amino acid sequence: CASSPWRAGVGEQFF.

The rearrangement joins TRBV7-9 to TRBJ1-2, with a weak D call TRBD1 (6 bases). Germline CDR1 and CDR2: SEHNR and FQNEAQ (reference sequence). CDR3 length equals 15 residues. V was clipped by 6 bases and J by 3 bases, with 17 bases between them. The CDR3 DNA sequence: TGTGCCAGCAGTGAGAGGGGGTCAGAAGACTATGGCTACACCTTC. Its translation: CASSERGSEDYGYTF.

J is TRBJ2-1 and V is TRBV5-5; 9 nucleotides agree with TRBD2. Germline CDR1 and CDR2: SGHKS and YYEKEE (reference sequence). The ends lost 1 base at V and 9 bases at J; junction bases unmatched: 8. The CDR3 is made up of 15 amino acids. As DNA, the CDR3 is TGTGCCAGCAGCTTGATGTTAGCGGGAGAGTTTGAGCAGTTCTTC. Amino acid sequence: CASSLMLAGEFEQFF.

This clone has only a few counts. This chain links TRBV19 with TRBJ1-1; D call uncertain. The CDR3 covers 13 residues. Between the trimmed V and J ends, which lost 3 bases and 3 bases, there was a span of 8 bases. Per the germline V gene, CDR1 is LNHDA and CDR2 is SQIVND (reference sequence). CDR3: CASSIWGDTEAFF. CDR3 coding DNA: TGTGCCAGTAGTATCTGGGGAGACACTGAAGCTTTCTTT.

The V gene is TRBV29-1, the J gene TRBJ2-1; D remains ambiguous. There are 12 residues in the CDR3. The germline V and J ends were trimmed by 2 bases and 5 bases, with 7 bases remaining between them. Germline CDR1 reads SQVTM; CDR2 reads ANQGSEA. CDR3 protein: CSVELVDNEQFF. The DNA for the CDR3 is TGCAGCGTTGAACTAGTTGACAATGAGCAGTTCTTC.

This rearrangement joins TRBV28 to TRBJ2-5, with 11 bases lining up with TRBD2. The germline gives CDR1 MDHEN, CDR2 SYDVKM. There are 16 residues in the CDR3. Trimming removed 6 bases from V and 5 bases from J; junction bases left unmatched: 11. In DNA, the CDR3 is TGTGCCAGCAGCCTTGGACTAGCGGGTGCCTACGAGACCCAGTACTTC. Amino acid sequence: CASSLGLAGAYETQYF.

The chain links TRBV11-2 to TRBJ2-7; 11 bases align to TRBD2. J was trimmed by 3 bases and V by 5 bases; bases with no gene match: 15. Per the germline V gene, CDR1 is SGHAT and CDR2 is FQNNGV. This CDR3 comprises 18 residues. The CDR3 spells CASSPLVGLAGPDYEQYF. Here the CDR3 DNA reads TGTGCCAGCAGCCCATTAGTAGGACTAGCGGGCCCCGACTACGAGCAGTACTTC.

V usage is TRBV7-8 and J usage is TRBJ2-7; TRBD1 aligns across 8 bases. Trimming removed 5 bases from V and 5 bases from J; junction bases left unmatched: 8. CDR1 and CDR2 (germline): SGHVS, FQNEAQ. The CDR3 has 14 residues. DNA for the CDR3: TGTGCCAGCAGCCCAGGACAGGGACAGAACGAGCAGTACTTC. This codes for CASSPGQGQNEQYF.

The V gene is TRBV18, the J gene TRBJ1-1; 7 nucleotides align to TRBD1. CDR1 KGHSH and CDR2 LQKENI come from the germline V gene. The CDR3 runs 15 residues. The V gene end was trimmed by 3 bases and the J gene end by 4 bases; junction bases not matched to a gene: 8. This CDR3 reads CASSPRQGDGTEAFF. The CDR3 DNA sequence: TGTGCCAGCTCACCGCGACAGGGAGATGGCACTGAAGCTTTCTTT.

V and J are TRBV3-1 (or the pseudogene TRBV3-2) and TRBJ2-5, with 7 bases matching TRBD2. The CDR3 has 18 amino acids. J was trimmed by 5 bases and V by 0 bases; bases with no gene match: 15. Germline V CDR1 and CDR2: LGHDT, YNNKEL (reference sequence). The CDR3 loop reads CASSQDRWGGSFGETQYF. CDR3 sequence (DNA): TGTGCCAGCAGCCAAGATCGTTGGGGGGGGTCCTTTGGGGAGACCCAGTACTTC.

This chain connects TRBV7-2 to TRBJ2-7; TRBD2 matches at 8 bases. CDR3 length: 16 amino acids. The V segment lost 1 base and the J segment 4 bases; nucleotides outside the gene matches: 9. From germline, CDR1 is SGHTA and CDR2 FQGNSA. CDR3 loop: CASSLVPLAGPYEQYF. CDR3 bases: TGTGCCAGCAGCTTAGTTCCTCTAGCGGGTCCGTACGAGCAGTACTTC.

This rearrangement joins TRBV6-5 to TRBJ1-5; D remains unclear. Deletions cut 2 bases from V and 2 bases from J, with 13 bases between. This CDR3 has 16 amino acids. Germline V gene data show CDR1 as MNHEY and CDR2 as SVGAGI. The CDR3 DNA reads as TGTGCCAGCAGTTACGTTAAAACATTTGGCAATCAGCCCCAGCATTTT. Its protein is CASSYVKTFGNQPQHF.